Listed here are 10 T cell receptor beta chains from one sample, sequenced in a study of T cells in Graves' hyperthyroidism and ophthalmopathy. TCR beta CDR3 sequences were amplified from RNA transcripts. TCR CDR3 underwent first-round RT-PCR with the HTBI primer set. TCRdb reprocessed the multiplex PCR reads with MiXCR, giving one entry per CDR3 protein. This repertoire shows 500,000 to 600,000 distinct CDR3 sequences, around 20% found once; its top ten account for about half. Sample: blood. These receptors came from a man between 40 and 49 years old with Graves' ophthalmopathy.

Only a few counts were recorded for this clonotype. V gene TRBV18 combines with J gene TRBJ1-3; no reliable D call. Per the germline V gene, CDR1 is KGHSH and CDR2 is LQKENI. The CDR3 loop spans 15 amino acids. Between the trimmed V and J ends, which lost 1 base and 0 bases, there was a span of 7 bases. The DNA for the CDR3 is TGTGCCAGCTCACCACGACGGTTCTCTGGAAACACCATATATTTT. As protein: CASSPRRFSGNTIYF.

The chain recombines TRBV5-1 with TRBJ2-7; 7 bases match TRBD1. This CDR3 has 16 residues. V lost 3 bases and J lost 2; bases outside the gene matches: 11. The germline CDR1 and CDR2 sequences are SGHRS and YFSETQ. CDR3 DNA sequence: TGCGCCAGCAGCTGGAGGACAGGATTGGTGGCCTACGAGCAGTACTTC. Translating it yields CASSWRTGLVAYEQYF. The full variable domain, completed using reference TRBV5-1 and TRBJ2-7, is KAGVTQTPRYLIKTRGQQVTLSCSPISGHRSVSWYQQTPGQGLQFLFEYFSETQRNKGNFPGRFSGRQFSNSRSEMNVSTLELGDSALYLCASSWRTGLVAYEQYFGPGTRLTVT.

This clonotype was seen many times. The chain recombines TRBV12-3 or TRBV12-4 with TRBJ1-2, with 7 bases matching TRBD1. The CDR3 is 15 amino acids. J gave up 6 bases and V 1 base, and 8 bases lay outside the gene matches. The CDR3 nucleotides read TGTGCCAGCAGTTTAGTGGGACAGAGCTCTCATGGCTACACCTTC. Its translation: CASSLVGQSSHGYTF.

The gene calls are TRBV7-8 and TRBJ2-4, with 12 bases lining up with TRBD2. The CDR3 extends over 15 amino acids. Germline values: CDR1 SGHVS, CDR2 FQNEAQ. Trimming took 1 base from V and 5 from J; bases not matched to a gene: 0. As DNA, the CDR3 is TGTGCCAGCAGCTTAGGACTAGCGGGGGAAAACATTCAGTACTTC. Protein sequence: CASSLGLAGENIQYF.

CDR3 loop: CASSPGSEPQHF. The CDR3 nucleotides are TGTGCCAGCAGCCCAGGTAGCGAGCCCCAGCATTTT. The V and J genes are TRBV7-9 and TRBJ1-5; D not resolved. The length of the CDR3 is 12 residues. CDR1 and CDR2 (germline): SEHNR, FQNEAQ (reference sequence). The V and J ends lost 5 bases and 8 bases respectively, with 10 bases between them.

The chain has TRBV4-2 and TRBJ1-4; 11 bases map to TRBD1. The ends lost 3 bases at V and 8 bases at J; junction bases unmatched: 8. The CDR3 contains 16 residues. Germline V gives CDR1 LGHNA, CDR2 YNFKEQ. The CDR3 DNA is TGTGCCAGCAGCCAGGGGACAGGGGGGGTTGAGGAAAAACTGTTTTTT. Translation: CASSQGTGGVEEKLFF.

The chain combines TRBV12-3 or TRBV12-4 with TRBJ2-1; no firm D call. CDR3 length equals 13 residues. V was cut by 2 bases and J by 7 bases, with 9 bases left in between. This CDR3 is CASSLLLVNEQFF. Here the CDR3 DNA reads TGTGCCAGCAGTTTACTGTTGGTGAATGAGCAGTTCTTC.

The chain couples TRBV10-3 to TRBJ1-2; tentatively, D is TRBD1 (6 bases). This CDR3 has 14 amino acids. Germline CDR1 ENHRY, CDR2 SYGVKD. V dropped 5 bases and J dropped 7 bases, with 17 bases sitting between them. The CDR3, as DNA: TGTGCCATCAGTCCCGTGACAGGTGGAGTTGGCTACACCTTC. Its translation is CAISPVTGGVGYTF.

The rearrangement uses TRBV9 and TRBJ2-7, with D maybe TRBD1 (5 bases). The length of the CDR3 is 14 residues. V lost 2 bases and J lost 2, with 11 bases in between. Germline V lookup: CDR1 SGDLS, CDR2 YYNGEE. The CDR3 coding sequence is TGTGCCAGCAGCGTCACTTCACAGGCCTACGAGCAGTACTTC. Its translation is CASSVTSQAYEQYF.

This clonotype was seen a few times. This sequence joins TRBV18 and TRBJ2-7; TRBD1 matches at 9 bases. The CDR3 runs to 14 residues. CDR1 and CDR2 from the germline V gene are KGHSH and LQKENI. V gave up 3 bases and J gave up 3 bases; unmatched junction bases: 3. The CDR3 nucleotides read TGTGCCAGCTCACCTTGGGACAGGGTCTACGAGCAGTACTTC. This translates into CASSPWDRVYEQYF.